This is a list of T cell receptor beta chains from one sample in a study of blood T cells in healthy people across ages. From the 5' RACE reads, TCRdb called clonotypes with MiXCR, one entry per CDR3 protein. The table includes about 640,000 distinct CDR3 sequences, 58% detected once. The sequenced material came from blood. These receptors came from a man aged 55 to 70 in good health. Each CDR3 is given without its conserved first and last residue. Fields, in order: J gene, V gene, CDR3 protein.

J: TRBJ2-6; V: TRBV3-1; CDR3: ASSHLQGANVLT
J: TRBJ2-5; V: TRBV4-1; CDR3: ASSQGRQGVETQY
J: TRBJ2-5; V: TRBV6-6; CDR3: ASSIRPYPGETQY
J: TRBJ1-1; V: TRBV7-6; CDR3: ATTRELNTEAF
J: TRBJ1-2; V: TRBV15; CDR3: AASTLQGQAARNYGYT
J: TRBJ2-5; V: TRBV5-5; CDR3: ASRQYTKETQY
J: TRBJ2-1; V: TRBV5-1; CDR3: ASSLGPGLINEQF
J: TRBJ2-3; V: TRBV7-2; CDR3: ASSPDGGGSDTQY
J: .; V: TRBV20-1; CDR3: SARDRSVYNEQY
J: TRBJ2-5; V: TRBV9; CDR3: ASSVGLAWETQY
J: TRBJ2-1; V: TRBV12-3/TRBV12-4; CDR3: ASSSPRDRELNEQF
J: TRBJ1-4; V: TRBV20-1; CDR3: SAPSGGTGEKLF
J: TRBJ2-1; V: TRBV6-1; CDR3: ASSGSSDHKEQF
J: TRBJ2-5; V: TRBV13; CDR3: ASSFRQASQY
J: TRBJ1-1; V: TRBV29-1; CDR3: SAGPGYLAF
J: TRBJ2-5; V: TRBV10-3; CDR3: AISGSGAGGSQETQY
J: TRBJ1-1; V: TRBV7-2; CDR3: ASSFRVRTEAF
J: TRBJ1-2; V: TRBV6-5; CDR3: ASSYGQGGGAVSRALDGYT
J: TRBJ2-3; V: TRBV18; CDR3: ASSPRQGGTDTQY
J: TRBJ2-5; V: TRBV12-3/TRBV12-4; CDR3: ASTPMGGLAGLGTQY
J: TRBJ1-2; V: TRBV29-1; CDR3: SADRGGNYGYT
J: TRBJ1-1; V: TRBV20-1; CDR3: SAREGGREWNTEAF
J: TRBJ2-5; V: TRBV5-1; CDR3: ASSPRASTGNQETQY
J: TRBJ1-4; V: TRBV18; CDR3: ASSPERGGSEKLF
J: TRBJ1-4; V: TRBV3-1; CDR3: ASSQGGLGNEKLF
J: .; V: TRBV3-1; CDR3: ASSQVSGQGYEQY
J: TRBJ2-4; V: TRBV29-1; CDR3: SASGAAKNIQY
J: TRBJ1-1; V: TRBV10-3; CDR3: ATRQKSTEAF
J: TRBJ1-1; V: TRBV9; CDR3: ASSVGPGQGETEAF
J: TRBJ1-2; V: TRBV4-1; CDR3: ASSQEAGQGLLLRGYT
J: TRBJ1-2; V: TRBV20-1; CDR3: SASEPGQGYGYT
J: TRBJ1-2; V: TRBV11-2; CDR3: ASSPPLEVQGYGYT
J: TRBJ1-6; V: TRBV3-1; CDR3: ASSQGRFGSPLH
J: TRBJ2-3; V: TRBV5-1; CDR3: ASSLNGVGGLTDTQY
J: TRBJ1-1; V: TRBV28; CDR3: ASRPDQGQATNTEAF
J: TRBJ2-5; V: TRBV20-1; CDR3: SARLGGRETQY
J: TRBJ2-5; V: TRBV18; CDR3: ASSPPGGGANNEQY
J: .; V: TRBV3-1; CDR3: ASSLPGGNYEQY
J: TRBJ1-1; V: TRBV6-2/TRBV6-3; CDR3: ASSYGQATAEAF
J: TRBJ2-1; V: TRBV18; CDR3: ASSPPYNEQF
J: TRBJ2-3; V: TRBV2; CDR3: ASSRAVSTDTQY
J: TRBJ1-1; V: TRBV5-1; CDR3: ASSLRESNTEAF
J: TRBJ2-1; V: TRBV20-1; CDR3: SASIGFDEQF
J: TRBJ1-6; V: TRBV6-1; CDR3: ASCGSSYNSPLH
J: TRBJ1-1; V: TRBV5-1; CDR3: ASSLNGVVDTEAF